This T cell receptor beta chain was identified during a study of CD8+ T cells in alopecia areata. Study context: Scoring of treated patients' severity used the percentage of affected scalp area. Study conclusions and caveats: While tofacitinib was given, many expanded lesional clones persisted in scalp and blood. Affected lesional scalp, above all in alopecia totalis/universalis, was more clonal than normal scalp.

V lost 3 bases and J lost 7; bases outside the gene matches: 6. Germline-derived CDR1 and CDR2 are SGHTA and FQGNSA. The CDR3 runs to 15 residues. Sequencing relied on a cDNA template that was reverse transcribed from extracted RNA. Profiled with immunoSEQ multiplex PCR; TCRdb holds only in-frame clones, not every one. The sample holds about 160,000 clones; approximately 65% are singletons and the top ten take 0.9% to 1%. Treatment of the sample: oral pan-JAK inhibitor, 5-10 mg twice daily. Remarks on this clone: Antigen specificity is unknown.

The receptor comes from a human donor with alopecia areata. The sample in question was CD4+ T cells sorted from blood, obtained at week 4, from a patient treated with tofacitinib. This chain joins TRBV7-2 and TRBJ1-6, with TRBD1 identical over 7 bases. The CDR3 DNA follows: TGTGCCAGCAGCTTGGACAGGACAAGAAATTCACCCCTCCACTTT. The encoded protein is CASSLDRTRNSPLHF.